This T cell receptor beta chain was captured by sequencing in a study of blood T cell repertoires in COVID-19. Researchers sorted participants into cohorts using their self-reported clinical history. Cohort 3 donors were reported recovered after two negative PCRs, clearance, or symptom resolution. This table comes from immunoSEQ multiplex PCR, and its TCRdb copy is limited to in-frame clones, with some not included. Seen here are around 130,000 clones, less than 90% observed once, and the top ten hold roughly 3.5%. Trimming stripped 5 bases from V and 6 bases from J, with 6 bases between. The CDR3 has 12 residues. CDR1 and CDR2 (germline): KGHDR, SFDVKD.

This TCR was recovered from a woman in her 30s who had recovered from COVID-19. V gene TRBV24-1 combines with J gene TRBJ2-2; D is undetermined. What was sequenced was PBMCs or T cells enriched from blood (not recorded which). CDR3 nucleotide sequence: TGTGCCACCAGTGCCCGAGCCGGGGAGCTGTTTTTT. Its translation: CATSARAGELFF.